This T cell receptor beta chain emerged from a study of OX40 agonist ivuxolimab in advanced cancers. Findings and caveats of the study: At 0.1 to 3.0 mg/kg and by week 6, clonal expansion occurred in CD4+ and CD8+ blood T cells.

Clones were sequenced by immunoSEQ multiplex PCR, and TCRdb holds only the in-frame ones, with some missing. The data hold about 67,000 clones, with about 88% observed a single time. There are 14 residues in the CDR3. V lost 6 bases and J 4 bases, leaving 16 bases between the germline ends. From germline, CDR1 is SNHLY and CDR2 FYNNEI. This clone was counted between two and nine times. What it binds is not known. The source material was CD4+ or CD8+ T cells sorted from blood, sampled in a trial of the OX40 agonist ivuxolimab. V is TRBV2 and J is TRBJ2-7, with D possibly matching TRBD1 (6 bases). The receptor was derived from an adult with an advanced solid tumor such as melanoma, head and neck, liver or kidney cancer. CDR3 in DNA: TGTGCCAGCAGGAAACAGGGAGACAGTTACGAGCAGTACTTC. Translated: CASRKQGDSYEQYF.